This TCR beta chain comes out of a study of OX40 agonist ivuxolimab in advanced cancers. About the research overall: Intravenous ivuxolimab was administered to patients every 2 weeks at 0.01 to 10 mg/kg.

Sequenced by immunoSEQ multiplex PCR; TCRdb stores in-frame clones only, minus some. The sample yields more than 9,000 clones, roughly 72% seen once. Looked up from germline, CDR1 is MNHEY and CDR2 is SMNVEV (reference sequence). V was clipped by 5 bases and J by 13 bases; unmatched bases: 9. The length of the CDR3 is 14 residues. The material was CD4+ or CD8+ T cells sorted from blood, obtained in a trial of the OX40 agonist ivuxolimab. The receptor comes from an adult with an advanced solid tumor such as melanoma, head and neck, liver or kidney cancer. The chain has TRBV27 and TRBJ2-1, with 12 bases aligning to TRBD2. CDR3 residues: CASSPLAGGPFQFF. CDR3 sequence (DNA): TGTGCCAGCAGTCCCCTAGCGGGAGGGCCTTTTCAGTTCTTC.